This TCR beta chain was sequenced during a study of T cell responses to AZD1222 COVID-19 vaccine. The assay was immunoSEQ multiplex PCR, and TCRdb's table has in-frame clones only and misses some. The data hold roughly 150,000 clones, with nearly 95% observed a single time. A word on this clone: What it binds is unknown.

V was trimmed by 5 bases and J by 7 bases, leaving 15 bases between them. The CDR3 runs to 15 residues. Germline V CDR1 and CDR2: SEHNR, FQNEAQ (reference sequence). Notes on the study in general: Regions 160-218 and 743-854 held dominance among vaccine-associated CD4 TCRs, which spanned spike. Two AZD1222 administrations were followed by greater Spike-specific TCR breadth and depth. Samples come after the peak T cell response, not at day 14. Donors were largely white British and mainly female; clonal diversity was possibly underestimated.

The chain is built from TRBV7-9 and TRBJ1-6, with D perhaps matching TRBD1 (5 bases). The sequencing here drew on peripheral blood, taken on day 0 of AZD1222 vaccination. This TCR came from an adult in good health. In DNA, the CDR3 is TGTGCCAGCAGCCGGACGGGACCCCTAAATTCACCCCTCCACTTT. Amino acid sequence: CASSRTGPLNSPLHF.